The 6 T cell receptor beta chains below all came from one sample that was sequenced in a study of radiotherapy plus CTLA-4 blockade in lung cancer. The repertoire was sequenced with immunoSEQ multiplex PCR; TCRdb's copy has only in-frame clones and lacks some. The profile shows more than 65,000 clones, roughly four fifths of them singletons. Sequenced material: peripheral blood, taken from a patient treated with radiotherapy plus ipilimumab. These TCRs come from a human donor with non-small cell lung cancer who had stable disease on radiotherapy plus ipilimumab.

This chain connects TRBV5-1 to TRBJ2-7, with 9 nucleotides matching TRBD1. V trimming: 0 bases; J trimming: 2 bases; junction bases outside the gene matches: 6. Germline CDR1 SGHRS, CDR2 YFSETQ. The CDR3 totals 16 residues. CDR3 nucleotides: TGCGCCAGCAGCTTGGGGCTTACAGGGGGCACCTACGAGCAGTACTTC. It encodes CASSLGLTGGTYEQYF.

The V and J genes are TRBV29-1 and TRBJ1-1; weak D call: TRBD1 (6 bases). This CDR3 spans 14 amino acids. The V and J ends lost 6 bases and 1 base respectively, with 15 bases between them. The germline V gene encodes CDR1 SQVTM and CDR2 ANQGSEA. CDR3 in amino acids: CSVNTHRENTEAFF. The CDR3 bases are TGCAGCGTCAACACTCACAGGGAGAACACTGAAGCTTTCTTT.

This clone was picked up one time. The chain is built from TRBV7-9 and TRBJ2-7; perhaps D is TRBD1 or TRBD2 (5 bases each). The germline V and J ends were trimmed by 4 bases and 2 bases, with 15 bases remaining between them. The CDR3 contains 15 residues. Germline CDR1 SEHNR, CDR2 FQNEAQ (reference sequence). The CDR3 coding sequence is TGTGCCAGCAGCTCCACCGGGACCACTACCTACGAGCAGTACTTC. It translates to CASSSTGTTTYEQYF.

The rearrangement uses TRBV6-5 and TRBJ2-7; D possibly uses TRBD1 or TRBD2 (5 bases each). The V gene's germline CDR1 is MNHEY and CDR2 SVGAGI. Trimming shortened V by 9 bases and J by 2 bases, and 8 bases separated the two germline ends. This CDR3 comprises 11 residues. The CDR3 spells CASRDAYEQYF. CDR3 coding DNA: TGTGCCAGTCGGGACGCCTACGAGCAGTACTTC.

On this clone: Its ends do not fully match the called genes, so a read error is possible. The CDR3 spells CASRFRQGGLASGTYGQYF. CDR3 sequence (DNA): TGTGCCAGCAGGTTCAGGCAGGGTGGGTTGGCTAGCGGGACCTACGGGCAGTACTTC. V gene TRBV2 combines with J gene TRBJ2-7; 9 nucleotides match TRBD2. Germline lookup yields CDR1 SNHLY and CDR2 FYNNEI. The CDR3 has 19 residues.

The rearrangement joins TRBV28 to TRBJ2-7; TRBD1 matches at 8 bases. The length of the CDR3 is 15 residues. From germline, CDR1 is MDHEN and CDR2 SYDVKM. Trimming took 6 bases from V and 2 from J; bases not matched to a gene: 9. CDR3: CASSLSDREAYEQYF. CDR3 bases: TGTGCCAGCAGCCTATCGGACAGGGAAGCCTACGAGCAGTACTTC.